What follows are 27 T cell receptor beta chains derived from one specimen sequenced in a study of blood T cell repertoires in COVID-19. TCRdb keeps only in-frame clones here, not all; method: immunoSEQ multiplex PCR. The table shows around 250,000 clones, with almost 90% occurring only once. The sample consisted of peripheral blood. These receptors were taken from a woman aged 55-75 years with COVID-19, enrolled during active disease.

The rearrangement links TRBV27 to TRBJ1-2, with 8 positions matching TRBD1. CDR1 is MNHEY and CDR2 is SMNVEV in the germline V gene (reference sequence). This CDR3 has 12 amino acids. The V segment lost 6 bases and the J segment 7 bases; nucleotides outside the gene matches: 4. In DNA form, the CDR3 reads TGTGCCAGCAGGCAGGGGGCGGGTGGCTACACCTTC. It translates to CASRQGAGGYTF.

This clone was seen more than once but under ten times. This chain uses TRBV4-2 with TRBJ1-2; 8 nucleotides match TRBD1. The CDR3 consists of 14 residues. V shed 4 bases, J shed 4 bases, and the junction held 5 bases outside the gene matches. From germline, CDR1 is LGHNA and CDR2 YNFKEQ. CDR3 DNA: TGTGCCAGCAGCCTCCAGGGGGCGAGCTATGGCTACACCTTC. Protein sequence: CASSLQGASYGYTF.

This clone showed up just once. The gene calls are TRBV2 and TRBJ1-1, with TRBD1 identical over 10 bases. Trimming cost V 6 bases and J 3 bases; bases outside gene matches: 4. The CDR3 consists of 14 residues. The germline V gene has CDR1 SNHLY and CDR2 FYNNEI. CDR3 residues: CASRTGGWDTEAFF. The CDR3 region has the DNA TGTGCCAGCAGGACAGGGGGCTGGGACACTGAAGCTTTCTTT. The whole variable domain, filled in from reference TRBV2 and TRBJ1-1, reads EPEVTQTPSHQVTQMGQEVILRCVPISNHLYFYWYRQILGQKVEFLVSFYNNEISEKSEIFDDQFSVERPDGSNFTLKIRSTKLEDSAMYFCASRTGGWDTEAFFGQGTRLTVV.

This clone was recorded once. V gene TRBV7-3 combines with J gene TRBJ2-2; the match to TRBD2 covers 7 bases. Germline V CDR1 and CDR2: SGHTA, FQGTGA. The CDR3 has 15 residues. The V and J ends lost 5 bases and 2 bases, in that order; junction bases with no gene match: 5. This CDR3 is CASSRTGGNTGELFF. CDR3 sequence (DNA): TGTGCCAGCAGCCGTACGGGGGGAAACACCGGGGAGCTGTTTTTT.

The rearrangement links TRBV5-1 to TRBJ2-7; unclear D gene. Germline V CDR1 and CDR2: SGHRS, YFSETQ. This CDR3 comprises 11 residues. V was cut by 7 bases and J by 2 bases, with 7 bases left in between. The CDR3 region is CASSKTYEQYF. The CDR3 DNA reads TGCGCCAGCTCCAAAACCTACGAGCAGTACTTC.

This clone was observed a single time. The V and J genes are TRBV29-1 and TRBJ1-1; 7 positions match TRBD1. This CDR3 is built from 13 residues. In germline, CDR1 is SQVTM, CDR2 ANQGSEA. V lost 7 bases and J lost 0; bases outside the gene matches: 5. DNA for the CDR3: TGCAGCGCCATGACAGGGTTGAACACTGAAGCTTTCTTT. This translates into CSAMTGLNTEAFF.

The chain links TRBV29-1 to TRBJ2-3; TRBD1 aligns across 7 bases. Germline CDR1 is SQVTM and CDR2 is ANQGSEA. The CDR3 runs to 13 residues. CDR3 sequence reads: CTGGGQPTDTQYF. The CDR3 nucleotides read TGCACGGGTGGGGGACAGCCCACAGATACGCAGTATTTT.

The chain uses TRBV6-1 and TRBJ1-2, with TRBD1 identical over 7 bases. After removal of 3 bases from V and 4 bases from J, the junction contained 11 bases not matched to a gene. CDR3 length: 16 residues. Germline V CDR1 and CDR2: MNHNS, SASEGT. The CDR3 nucleotides are TGTGCCAGCAGTGATCGGAAGGCAGGGGGGAGCTATGGCTACACCTTC. Protein: CASSDRKAGGSYGYTF.

The chain uses TRBV27 and TRBJ1-1; a possible D gene is TRBD1 (6 bases). With 7 bases removed from V and 1 base from J, the gap between germline ends came to 10 bases. The germline V gene encodes CDR1 MNHEY and CDR2 SMNVEV (reference sequence). The CDR3 has 13 residues. CDR3: CASTKTGNTEAFF. DNA for the CDR3: TGTGCCAGCACCAAGACAGGGAACACTGAAGCTTTCTTT.

V is TRBV7-8 and J is TRBJ1-6; 8 nucleotides line up with TRBD1. The ends lost 5 bases at V and 5 bases at J; junction bases unmatched: 2. Per germline, CDR1 SGHVS and CDR2 FQNEAQ. The CDR3 runs 14 residues. The CDR3 sequence: CASSRGQDNSPLHF. DNA for the CDR3: TGTGCCAGCAGCAGGGGACAGGATAATTCACCCCTCCACTTT.

This clone was counted once. The rearrangement joins TRBV11-2 to TRBJ2-1; perhaps TRBD1 as D (6 bases). Germline lookup yields CDR1 SGHAT and CDR2 FQNNGV. V lost 1 base and J 5 bases, leaving 6 bases between the germline ends. This CDR3 is built from 13 residues. The CDR3 DNA follows: TGTGCCAGCAGCTTAGGGACAGACAATGAGCAGTTCTTC. This gives the protein CASSLGTDNEQFF.

The chain couples TRBV7-6 to TRBJ2-5; D is possibly TRBD2 (5 bases). CDR3 length: 16 amino acids. V dropped 1 base and J dropped 2 bases, with 14 bases sitting between them. Looked up from germline, CDR1 is SGHVS and CDR2 is FNYEAQ. CDR3 coding DNA: TGTGCCAGCAGCTTAGACCTAGCCGGGGTGCAAGAGACCCAGTACTTC. Its translation: CASSLDLAGVQETQYF.

The genes are TRBV5-1 and TRBJ2-7, with 11 bases that match TRBD2. The junction had 6 bases not matched to a gene; V was cut back by 4 bases and J by 0 bases. Per germline, CDR1 SGHRS and CDR2 YFSETQ. The CDR3 consists of 16 residues. The CDR3 loop reads CASSGGLAVSSYEQYF. The CDR3 region has the DNA TGCGCCAGCAGCGGGGGACTAGCGGTAAGCTCCTACGAGCAGTACTTC.

The CDR3 reads CASTFWGRGVGYTF. DNA of the CDR3: TGTGCCAGCACCTTCTGGGGCAGGGGGGTTGGCTACACCTTC. The chain links TRBV7-2 to TRBJ1-2, with 7 bases aligning to TRBD1. V was pared by 7 bases and J by 7 bases, with 12 bases of the junction left unmatched. The germline V gene has CDR1 SGHTA and CDR2 FQGNSA. There are 14 residues in the CDR3.

This chain connects TRBV9 to TRBJ1-1; D unclear. This CDR3 contains 14 residues. V lost 0 bases and J 5 bases, leaving 11 bases between the germline ends. Looked up from germline, CDR1 is SGDLS and CDR2 is YYNGEE. CDR3 loop: CASSVGGSLTEAFF. In DNA form, the CDR3 reads TGTGCCAGCAGCGTAGGAGGGAGTTTGACTGAAGCTTTCTTT.

The chain carries TRBV6-2 or TRBV6-3 and TRBJ1-6; weak D call: TRBD1 (5 bases). From germline, CDR1 is MNHEY and CDR2 SVGEGT. Trimming left V 6 bases short and J 6 bases short, with 15 bases between. This CDR3 region has 15 residues. The CDR3 region has the DNA TGTGCCAGCAGCCGCGGGGGACGGCTTAATTCACCCCTCCACTTT. Translating it yields CASSRGGRLNSPLHF.

The V gene is TRBV3-1 (or the pseudogene TRBV3-2), the J gene TRBJ2-1; TRBD2 agrees at 11 bases. This CDR3 is built from 19 residues. Trimming cost V 1 base and J 4 bases; bases outside gene matches: 12. The germline gives CDR1 LGHDT, CDR2 YNNKEL (reference sequence). This CDR3 reads CASSQVSLAGTSGYNEQFF. The CDR3, as DNA: TGTGCCAGCAGCCAAGTGTCGCTGGCGGGGACTAGCGGTTACAATGAGCAGTTCTTC.

This sequence joins TRBV19 and TRBJ2-5, with 8 nucleotides matching TRBD1. This CDR3 has 14 residues. The germline V gene encodes CDR1 LNHDA and CDR2 SQIVND (reference sequence). The V gene end was trimmed by 3 bases and the J gene end by 6 bases; junction bases not matched to a gene: 6. The CDR3 region is CASSMIRGRQTQYF. In DNA form, the CDR3 reads TGTGCCAGTAGTATGATCAGGGGGCGGCAGACCCAGTACTTC.

This clone was seen only once. V and J are TRBV24-1 and TRBJ2-3; 10 nucleotides line up with TRBD2. V lost 7 bases and J lost 0; bases outside the gene matches: 9. The germline CDR1 and CDR2 sequences are KGHDR and SFDVKD. The CDR3 runs 17 residues. The CDR3 protein is CATSQGLAGDSTDTQYF. For the CDR3, the DNA is TGTGCCACCAGCCAGGGGCTAGCGGGGGACAGCACAGATACGCAGTATTTT.

This CDR3 reads CATSDSGTSGVGTDTQYF. DNA of the CDR3: TGTGCCACCAGTGATTCCGGGACTAGCGGGGTCGGGACAGATACGCAGTATTTT. The chain has TRBV24-1 and TRBJ2-3; 13 bases match TRBD2. This CDR3 is 18 amino acids long. CDR1 is KGHDR, CDR2 SFDVKD, per germline. V shed 2 bases and J 3 bases; nucleotides not matched to a gene: 7.

The chain recombines TRBV7-2 with TRBJ1-2; TRBD1 might be the D (5 bases). Deletions cut 5 bases from V and 7 bases from J, with 20 bases between. Germline CDR1 SGHTA, CDR2 FQGNSA. This CDR3 comprises 15 residues. Here the CDR3 reads CASSTGHGRSGGYTF. CDR3 DNA sequence: TGTGCCAGCAGCACCGGACACGGGCGTTCCGGTGGCTACACCTTC.

The chain uses TRBV19 and TRBJ2-5, with 10 bases identical to TRBD1. This CDR3 comprises 17 residues. V lost 5 bases, J lost 3 bases, and 12 bases stayed unmatched. CDR1 and CDR2 from the germline V gene are LNHDA and SQIVND (reference sequence). The CDR3 region is CASSSGTGVILKETQYF. Here the CDR3 DNA reads TGTGCCAGTAGTTCCGGGACAGGGGTGATTCTTAAAGAGACCCAGTACTTC. The whole variable domain, remainder taken from reference TRBV19 and TRBJ2-5, is DGGITQSPKYLFRKEGQNVTLSCEQNLNHDAMYWYRQDPGQGLRLIYYSQIVNDFQKGDIAEGYSVSREKKESFPLTVTSAQKNPTAFYLCASSSGTGVILKETQYFGPGTRLLVL.

The J gene is TRBJ1-5, the V gene TRBV6-1; perhaps TRBD1 as D (5 bases). This CDR3 is built from 15 residues. Germline V gene lookup returns CDR1 MNHNS and CDR2 SASEGT. V lost 2 bases and J 4 bases, leaving 12 bases between the germline ends. The CDR3 spells CASSELGGGNQPQHF. The CDR3 DNA follows: TGTGCCAGCAGTGAATTGGGGGGGGGAAATCAGCCCCAGCATTTT.

The rearrangement uses TRBV21-1 and TRBJ1-2; the D call in the table, TRBD1, was not verified against the DNA. TRBV21-1 is a pseudogene. The CDR3 is made up of 16 amino acids. The CDR3 is CASSKAGTDYNYGYTF. CDR3 coding DNA: TGTGCCAGCAGCAAGGCAGGGACAGATTATAACTATGGCTACACCTTC.

The V call is TRBV27, the J call TRBJ2-1, with 14 bases identical to TRBD2. Trimming removed 6 bases from V and 6 bases from J; junction bases left unmatched: 13. Germline CDR1 is MNHEY and CDR2 is SMNVEV (reference sequence). There are 18 residues in the CDR3. Here the CDR3 reads CASRPFRGLAGVGNEQFF. The DNA for the CDR3 is TGTGCCAGCAGACCTTTTAGGGGACTAGCGGGGGTAGGCAATGAGCAGTTCTTC.

This clone was seen just once. This sequence joins TRBV4-2 and TRBJ1-4, with TRBD1 as a possible D gene (5 bases). The CDR3 loop spans 16 amino acids. The germline V and J ends were trimmed by 0 bases and 2 bases, with 10 bases remaining between them. Germline assignment: CDR1 LGHNA and CDR2 YNFKEQ. CDR3 in DNA: TGTGCCAGCAGCCAAGATCTAAAGGGGACTAATGAAAAACTGTTTTTT. Protein sequence: CASSQDLKGTNEKLFF.

This chain uses TRBV12-5 with TRBJ1-5; D might be TRBD1 (5 bases). Looked up from germline, CDR1 is LGHNT and CDR2 is FRNRAP. The V and J ends lost 1 base and 5 bases respectively, with 6 bases between them. The CDR3 length is 13 residues. The CDR3 loop reads CASGLGGDQPQHF. The CDR3 nucleotides read TGTGCTAGTGGTTTGGGGGGCGATCAGCCCCAGCATTTT.